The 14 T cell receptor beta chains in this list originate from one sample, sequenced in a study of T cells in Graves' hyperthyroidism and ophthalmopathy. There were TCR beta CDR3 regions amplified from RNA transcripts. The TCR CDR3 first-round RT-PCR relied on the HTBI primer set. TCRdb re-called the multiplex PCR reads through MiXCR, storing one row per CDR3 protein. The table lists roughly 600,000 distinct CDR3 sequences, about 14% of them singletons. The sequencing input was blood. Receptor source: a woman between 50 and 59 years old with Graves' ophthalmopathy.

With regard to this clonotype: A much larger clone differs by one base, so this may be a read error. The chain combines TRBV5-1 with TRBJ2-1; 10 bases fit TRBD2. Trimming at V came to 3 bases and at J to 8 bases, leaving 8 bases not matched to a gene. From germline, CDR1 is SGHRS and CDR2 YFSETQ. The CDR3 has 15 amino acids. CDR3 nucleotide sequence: TGCGCCAGCAGCTCCCTAGCGGGAGCGAACGATGAGCAGTTCTTC. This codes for CASSSLAGANDEQFF. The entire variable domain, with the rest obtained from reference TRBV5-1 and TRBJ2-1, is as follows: KAGVTQTPRYLIKTRGQQVTLSCSPISGHRSVSWYQQTPGQGLQFLFEYFSETQRNKGNFPGRFSGRQFSNSRSEMNVSTLELGDSALYLCASSSLAGANDEQFFGPGTRLTVL.

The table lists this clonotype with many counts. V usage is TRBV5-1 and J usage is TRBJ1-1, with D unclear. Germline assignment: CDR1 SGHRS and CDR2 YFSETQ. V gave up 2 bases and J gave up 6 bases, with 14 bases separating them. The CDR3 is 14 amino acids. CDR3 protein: CASSFGQIFAEAFF. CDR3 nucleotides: TGCGCCAGCAGCTTTGGGCAGATTTTCGCTGAAGCTTTCTTT.

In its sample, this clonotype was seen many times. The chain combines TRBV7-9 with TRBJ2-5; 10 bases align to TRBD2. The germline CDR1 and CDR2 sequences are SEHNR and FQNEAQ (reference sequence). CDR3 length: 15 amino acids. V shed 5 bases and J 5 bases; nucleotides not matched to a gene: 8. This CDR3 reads CASSRGTSDTETQYF. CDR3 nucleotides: TGTGCCAGCAGCCGGGGGACTAGCGATACTGAGACCCAGTACTTC.

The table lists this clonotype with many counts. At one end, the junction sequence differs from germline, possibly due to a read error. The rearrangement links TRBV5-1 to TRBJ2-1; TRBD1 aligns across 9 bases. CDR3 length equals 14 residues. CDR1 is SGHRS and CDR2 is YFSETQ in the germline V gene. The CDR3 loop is CASSPGQGYNEQFF. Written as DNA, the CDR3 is TGTGCCAGCAGCCCGGGACAGGGCTACAATGAGCAGTTCTTC. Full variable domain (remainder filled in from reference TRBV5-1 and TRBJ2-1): KAGVTQTPRYLIKTRGQQVTLSCSPISGHRSVSWYQQTPGQGLQFLFEYFSETQRNKGNFPGRFSGRQFSNSRSEMNVSTLELGDSALYLCASSPGQGYNEQFFGPGTRLTVL.

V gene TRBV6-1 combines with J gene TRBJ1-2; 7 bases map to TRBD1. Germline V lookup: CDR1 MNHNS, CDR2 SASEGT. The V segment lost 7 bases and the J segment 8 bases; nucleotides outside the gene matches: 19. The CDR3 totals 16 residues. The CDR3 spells CASNGQDSLVRGGYTF. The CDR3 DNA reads TGTGCCAGCAATGGACAGGACTCTCTTGTACGCGGAGGCTACACCTTC.

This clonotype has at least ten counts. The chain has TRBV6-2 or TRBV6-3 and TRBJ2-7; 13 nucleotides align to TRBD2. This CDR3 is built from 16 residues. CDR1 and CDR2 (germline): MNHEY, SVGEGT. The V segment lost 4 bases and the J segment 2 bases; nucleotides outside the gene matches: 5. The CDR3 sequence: CASSWGLAGITYEQYF. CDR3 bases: TGTGCCAGCAGTTGGGGACTAGCGGGAATCACCTACGAGCAGTACTTC.

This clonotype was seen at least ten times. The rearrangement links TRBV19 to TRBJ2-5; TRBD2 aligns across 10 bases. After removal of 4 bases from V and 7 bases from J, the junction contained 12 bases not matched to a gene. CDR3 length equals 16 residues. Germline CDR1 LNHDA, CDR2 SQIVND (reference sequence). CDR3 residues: CASSTRTSGTLGTQYF. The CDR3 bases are TGTGCCAGTAGTACACGGACTAGCGGAACCCTCGGGACCCAGTACTTC.

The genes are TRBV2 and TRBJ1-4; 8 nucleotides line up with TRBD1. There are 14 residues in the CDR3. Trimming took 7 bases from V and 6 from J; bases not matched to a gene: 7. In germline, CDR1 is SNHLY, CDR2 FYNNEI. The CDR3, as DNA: TGTGCCAGCAACACAGGGGGGCGGGATGAAAAACTGTTTTTT. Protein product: CASNTGGRDEKLFF.

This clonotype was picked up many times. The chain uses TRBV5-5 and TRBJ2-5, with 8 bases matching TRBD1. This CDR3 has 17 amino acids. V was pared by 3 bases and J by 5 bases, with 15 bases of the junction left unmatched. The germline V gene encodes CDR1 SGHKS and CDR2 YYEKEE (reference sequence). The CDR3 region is CASSWGAGGASLETQYF. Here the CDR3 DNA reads TGTGCCAGCAGCTGGGGGGCAGGGGGCGCGAGTTTGGAGACCCAGTACTTC.

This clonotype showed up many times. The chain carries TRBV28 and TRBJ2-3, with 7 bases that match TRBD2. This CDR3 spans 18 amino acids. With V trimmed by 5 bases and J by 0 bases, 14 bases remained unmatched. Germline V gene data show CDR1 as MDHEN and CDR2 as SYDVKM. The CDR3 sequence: CASSAYTIAGASTDTQYF. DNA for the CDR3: TGTGCCAGCAGTGCTTACACTATAGCGGGTGCTAGCACAGATACGCAGTATTTT.

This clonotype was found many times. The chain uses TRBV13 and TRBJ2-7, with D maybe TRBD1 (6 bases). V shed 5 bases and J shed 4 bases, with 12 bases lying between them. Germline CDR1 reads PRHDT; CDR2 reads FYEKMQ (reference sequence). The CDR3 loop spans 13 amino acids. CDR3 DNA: TGTGCCAGCAGCAACAGGGTTTTGTACGAGCAGTACTTC. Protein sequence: CASSNRVLYEQYF.

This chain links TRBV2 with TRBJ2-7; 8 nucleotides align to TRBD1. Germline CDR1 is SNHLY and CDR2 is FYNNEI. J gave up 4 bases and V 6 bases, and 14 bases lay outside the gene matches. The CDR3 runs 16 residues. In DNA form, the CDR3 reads TGTGCCAGCAGCGTCCAGCCGGGACAGGTTTTGTACGAGCAGTACTTC. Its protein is CASSVQPGQVLYEQYF.

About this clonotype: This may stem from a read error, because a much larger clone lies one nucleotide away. The chain's CDR3 is CASMGQGPYEQYF. DNA of the CDR3: TGTGCCAGCATGGGACAGGGTCCCTACGAGCAGTACTTC. This sequence joins TRBV12-3 or TRBV12-4 and TRBJ2-7; 9 nucleotides match TRBD1. The CDR3 has 13 residues. With 7 bases clipped from V and 2 bases from J, the junction kept 3 bases outside the gene matches.

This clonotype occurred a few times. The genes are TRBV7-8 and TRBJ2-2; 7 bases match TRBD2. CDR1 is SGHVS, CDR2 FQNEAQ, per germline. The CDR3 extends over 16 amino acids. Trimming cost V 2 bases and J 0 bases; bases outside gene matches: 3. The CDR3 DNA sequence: TGTGCCAGCAGCTTAAGACTAGCCTCGAACACCGGGGAGCTGTTTTTT. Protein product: CASSLRLASNTGELFF.